This TCR beta chain came from a study of cytomegalovirus exposure and HLA in healthy donors. The PCR had 60 Vbeta and 13 Jbeta primers. Libraries were prepared by immunoSEQ multiplex PCR; TCRdb keeps only in-frame clonotypes and omits some of them. The repertoire holds fewer than 150,000 clones, with about 80% as singletons. Germline-derived CDR1 and CDR2 are SGHTA and FQGTGA. With 5 bases removed from V and 7 bases from J, the gap between germline ends came to 20 bases. This CDR3 has 16 residues. The origin of this receptor is a man aged 45-65 years in good health and CMV-seronegative. Sequenced input: PBMCs. This sequence joins TRBV7-3 and TRBJ2-2, with D perhaps matching TRBD1 (6 bases). CDR3 coding DNA: TGTGCCAGCAGCCCAAGTCTGTCAGGGGCAGGCGGGGAGCTGTTTTTT. Its protein product is CASSPSLSGAGGELFF.